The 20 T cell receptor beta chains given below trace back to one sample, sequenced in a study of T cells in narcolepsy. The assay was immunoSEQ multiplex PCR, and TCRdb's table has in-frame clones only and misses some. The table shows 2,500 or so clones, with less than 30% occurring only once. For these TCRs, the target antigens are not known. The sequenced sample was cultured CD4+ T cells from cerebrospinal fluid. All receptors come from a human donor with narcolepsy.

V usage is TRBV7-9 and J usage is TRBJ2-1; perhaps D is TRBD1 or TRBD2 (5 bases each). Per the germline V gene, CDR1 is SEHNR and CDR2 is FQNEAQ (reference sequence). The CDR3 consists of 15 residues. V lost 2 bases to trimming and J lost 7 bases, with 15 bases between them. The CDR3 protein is CASSLSSGTVNEQFF. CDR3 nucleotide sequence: TGTGCCAGCAGCTTATCTTCGGGGACCGTTAATGAGCAGTTCTTC.

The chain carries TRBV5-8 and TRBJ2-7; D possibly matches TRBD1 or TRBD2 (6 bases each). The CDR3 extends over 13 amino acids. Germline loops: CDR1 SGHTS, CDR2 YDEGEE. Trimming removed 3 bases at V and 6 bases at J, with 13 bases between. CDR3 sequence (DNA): TGTGCCAGCAGCTCGGTCAGGGGAGGCGAGCAGTACTTC. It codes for CASSSVRGGEQYF. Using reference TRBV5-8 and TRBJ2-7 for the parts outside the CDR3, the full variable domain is EAGVTQSPTHLIKTRGQQATLRCSPISGHTSVYWYQQALGLGLQFLLWYDEGEERNRGNFPPRFSGRQFPNYSSELNVNALELEDSALYLCASSSVRGGEQYFGPGTRLTVT.

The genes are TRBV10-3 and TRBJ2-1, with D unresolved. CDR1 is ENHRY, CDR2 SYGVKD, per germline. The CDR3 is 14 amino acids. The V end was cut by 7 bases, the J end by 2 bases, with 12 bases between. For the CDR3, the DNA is TGTGCCATCAACCCCGCCCCTCCCTACAATGAGCAGTTCTTC. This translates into CAINPAPPYNEQFF.

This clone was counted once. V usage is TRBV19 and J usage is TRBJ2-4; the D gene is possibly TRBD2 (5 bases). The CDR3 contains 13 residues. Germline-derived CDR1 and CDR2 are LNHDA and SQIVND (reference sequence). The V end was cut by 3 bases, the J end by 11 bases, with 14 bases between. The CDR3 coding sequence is TGTGCCAGTAGTATTGAGGGAAATCTCGTTCAGTACTTC. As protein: CASSIEGNLVQYF.

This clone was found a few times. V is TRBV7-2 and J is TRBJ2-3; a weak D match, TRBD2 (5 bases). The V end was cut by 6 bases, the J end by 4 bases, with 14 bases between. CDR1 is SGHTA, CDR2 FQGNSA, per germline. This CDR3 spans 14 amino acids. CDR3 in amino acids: CASSFTRDSDTQYF. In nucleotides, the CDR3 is TGTGCCAGCAGTTTCACTAGAGACTCAGATACGCAGTATTTT.

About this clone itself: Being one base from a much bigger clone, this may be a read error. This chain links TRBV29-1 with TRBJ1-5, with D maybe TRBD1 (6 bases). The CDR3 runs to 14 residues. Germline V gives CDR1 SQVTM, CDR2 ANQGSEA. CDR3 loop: CSVSQDRSNQLQHF. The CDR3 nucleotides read TGCAGCGTTTCACAGGACAGAAGCAATCAGCTCCAGCATTTT.

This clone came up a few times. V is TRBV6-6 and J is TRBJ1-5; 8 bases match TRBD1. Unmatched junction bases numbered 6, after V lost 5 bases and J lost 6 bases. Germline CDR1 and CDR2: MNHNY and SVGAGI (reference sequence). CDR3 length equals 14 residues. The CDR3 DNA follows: TGTGCCAGCAGTCCCATCAGGGGGCCTCAGCCCCAGCATTTT. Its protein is CASSPIRGPQPQHF.

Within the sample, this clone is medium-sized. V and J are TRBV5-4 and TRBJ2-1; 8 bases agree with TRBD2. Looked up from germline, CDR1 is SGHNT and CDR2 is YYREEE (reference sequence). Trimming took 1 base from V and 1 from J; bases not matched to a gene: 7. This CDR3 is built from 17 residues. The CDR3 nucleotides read TGTGCCAGCAGCTTGATGCCGGGGGGGGCTTCCTACAATGAGCAGTTCTTC. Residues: CASSLMPGGASYNEQFF.

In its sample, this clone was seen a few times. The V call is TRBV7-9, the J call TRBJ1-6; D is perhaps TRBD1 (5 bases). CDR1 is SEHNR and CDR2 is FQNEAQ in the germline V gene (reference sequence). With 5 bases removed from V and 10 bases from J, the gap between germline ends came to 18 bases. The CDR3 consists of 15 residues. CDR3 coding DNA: TGTGCCAGCAGCCTTGTAGCGACAGTGCTCTCACCCCTCCACTTT. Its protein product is CASSLVATVLSPLHF.

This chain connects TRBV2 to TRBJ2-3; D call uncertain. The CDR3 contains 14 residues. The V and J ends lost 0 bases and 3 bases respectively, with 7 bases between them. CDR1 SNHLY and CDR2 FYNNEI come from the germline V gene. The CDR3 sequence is CASSEALRTDTQYF. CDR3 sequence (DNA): TGTGCCAGCAGTGAAGCGCTTCGGACAGATACGCAGTATTTT. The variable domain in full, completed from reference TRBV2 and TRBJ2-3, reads EPEVTQTPSHQVTQMGQEVILRCVPISNHLYFYWYRQILGQKVEFLVSFYNNEISEKSEIFDDQFSVERPDGSNFTLKIRSTKLEDSAMYFCASSEALRTDTQYFGPGTRLTVL.

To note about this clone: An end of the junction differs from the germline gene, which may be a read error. The CDR3 nucleotides are TGCGCCAGCAGCCAACGCACCGGGGGCGGACAAGAGACCCAGTACTTC. This gives the protein CASSQRTGGGQETQYF. The V call is TRBV5-6, the J call TRBJ2-5; D may match TRBD1 or TRBD2 (6 bases each). From germline, CDR1 is SGHDT and CDR2 YYEEEE. The CDR3 covers 16 residues.

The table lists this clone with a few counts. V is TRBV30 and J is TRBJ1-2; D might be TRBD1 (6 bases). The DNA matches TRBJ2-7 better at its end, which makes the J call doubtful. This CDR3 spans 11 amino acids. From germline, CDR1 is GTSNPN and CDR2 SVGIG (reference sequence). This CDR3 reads CAWSTGREQYF. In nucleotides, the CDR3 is TGTGCCTGGAGTACAGGGCGCGAGCAGTACTTC.

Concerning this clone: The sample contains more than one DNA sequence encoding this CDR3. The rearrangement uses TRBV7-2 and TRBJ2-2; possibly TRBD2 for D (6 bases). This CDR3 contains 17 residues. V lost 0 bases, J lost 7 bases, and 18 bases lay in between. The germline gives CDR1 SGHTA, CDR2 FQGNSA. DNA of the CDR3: TGTGCCAGCAGCTTAGCCGGGGGTCCGGGGTTTGGCGGGGAGCTGTTTTTT. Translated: CASSLAGGPGFGGELFF.

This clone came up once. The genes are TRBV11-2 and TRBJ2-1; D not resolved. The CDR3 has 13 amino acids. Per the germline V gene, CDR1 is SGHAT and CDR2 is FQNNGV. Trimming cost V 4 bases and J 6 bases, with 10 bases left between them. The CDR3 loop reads CASSWKGLNEQFF. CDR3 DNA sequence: TGTGCCAGCAGCTGGAAGGGCCTCAATGAGCAGTTCTTC. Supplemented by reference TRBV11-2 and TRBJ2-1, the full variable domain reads EAGVAQSPRYKIIEKRQSVAFWCNPISGHATLYWYQQILGQGPKLLIQFQNNGVVDDSQLPKDRFSAERLKGVDSTLKIQPAKLEDSAVYLCASSWKGLNEQFFGPGTRLTVL.

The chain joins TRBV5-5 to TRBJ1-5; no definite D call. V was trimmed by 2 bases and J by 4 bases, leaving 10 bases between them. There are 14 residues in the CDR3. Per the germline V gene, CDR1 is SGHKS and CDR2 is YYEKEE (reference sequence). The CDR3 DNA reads TGTGCCAGCAGCTTCGGAGGACGGAATCAGCCCCAGCATTTT. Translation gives CASSFGGRNQPQHF.

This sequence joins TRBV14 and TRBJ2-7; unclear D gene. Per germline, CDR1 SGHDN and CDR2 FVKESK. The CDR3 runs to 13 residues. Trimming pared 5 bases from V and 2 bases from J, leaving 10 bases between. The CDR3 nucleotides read TGTGCCAGCAGCTCTCACGCGGCCTACGAGCAGTACTTC. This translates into CASSSHAAYEQYF.

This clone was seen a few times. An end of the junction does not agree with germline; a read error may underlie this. The CDR3 region is CASCLGRGGGAVQETQYF. DNA for the CDR3: TGTGCCAGCTGCTTAGGCCGGGGCGGGGGGGCGGTACAAGAGACCCAGTACTTC. The rearrangement joins TRBV5-4 to TRBJ2-5, with 9 bases identical to TRBD2. This CDR3 has 18 residues. The V gene's germline CDR1 is SGHNT and CDR2 YYREEE (reference sequence).

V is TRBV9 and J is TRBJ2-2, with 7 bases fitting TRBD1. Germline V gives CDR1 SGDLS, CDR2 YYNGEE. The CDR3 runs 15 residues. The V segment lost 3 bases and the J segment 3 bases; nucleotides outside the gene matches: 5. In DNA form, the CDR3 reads TGTGCCAGCAGCGCAACTACAGGGGACACCGGGGAGCTGTTTTTT. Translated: CASSATTGDTGELFF.

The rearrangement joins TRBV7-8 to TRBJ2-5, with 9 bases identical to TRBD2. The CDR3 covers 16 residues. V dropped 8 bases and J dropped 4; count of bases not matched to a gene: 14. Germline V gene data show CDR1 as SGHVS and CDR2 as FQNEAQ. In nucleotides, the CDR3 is TGTGCCAGCCCCCCTTCTAAGCGGGAGGAGGTAGAGACCCAGTACTTC. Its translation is CASPPSKREEVETQYF.

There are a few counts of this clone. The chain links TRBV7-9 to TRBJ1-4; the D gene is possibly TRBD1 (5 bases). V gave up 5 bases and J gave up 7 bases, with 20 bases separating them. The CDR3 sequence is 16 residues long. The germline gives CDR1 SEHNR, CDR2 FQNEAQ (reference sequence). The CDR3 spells CASSPGVGAPGEKLFF. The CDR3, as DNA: TGTGCCAGCAGCCCAGGAGTTGGGGCGCCGGGTGAAAAACTGTTTTTT.